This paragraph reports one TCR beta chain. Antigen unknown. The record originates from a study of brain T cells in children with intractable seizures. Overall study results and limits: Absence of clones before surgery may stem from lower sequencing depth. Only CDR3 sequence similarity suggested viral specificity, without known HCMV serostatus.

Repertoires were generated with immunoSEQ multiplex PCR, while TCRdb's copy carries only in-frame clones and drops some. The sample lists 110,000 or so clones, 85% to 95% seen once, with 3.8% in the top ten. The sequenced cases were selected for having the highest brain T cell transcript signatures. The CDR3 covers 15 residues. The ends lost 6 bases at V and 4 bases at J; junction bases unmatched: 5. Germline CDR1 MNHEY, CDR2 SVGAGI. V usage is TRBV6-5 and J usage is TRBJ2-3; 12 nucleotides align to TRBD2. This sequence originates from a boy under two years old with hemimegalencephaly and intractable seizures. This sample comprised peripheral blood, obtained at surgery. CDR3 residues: CASSRLAGEADTQYF. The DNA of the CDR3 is TGTGCCAGCAGCCGACTAGCGGGAGAGGCAGATACGCAGTATTTT.